The 30 T cell receptor beta chains below were found in one sample sequenced in a study of breast tumors, draining lymph nodes, adjacent tissues. Breast cancer patients provided tissue from their axillary draining lymph nodes. TCRdb reprocessed the multiplex PCR reads with MiXCR, giving one entry per CDR3 protein. Of approximately 230,000 distinct CDR3 sequences in the sample, 34% are singletons; the top ten hold about 3.3%. Sequences were obtained from axillary lymph node tissue. These receptors were collected from a female donor with breast cancer. Some clones in this sample may be carry-over from other donors' samples.

This clonotype was found many times. The genes are TRBV10-1 and TRBJ1-5, with D unclear. In germline, CDR1 is WNHNN, CDR2 SYGVQD (reference sequence). The ends were cut back, 4 bases at V and 10 bases at J, with 5 bases in the middle. The CDR3 has 10 amino acids. CDR3 coding DNA: TGCGCCAGCAGTGGCTATCCCCAGCATTTT. Amino acids: CASSGYPQHF.

This clonotype was seen repeatedly, ten times or more. The chain employs TRBV10-3 and TRBJ1-5; D remains unclear. V gave up 0 bases and J gave up 2 bases, with 5 bases separating them. The CDR3 loop spans 14 amino acids. Germline CDR1 and CDR2: ENHRY and SYGVKD. The CDR3 nucleotides are TGTGCCATCAGTGAGTCAGGACGCAATCAGCCCCAGCATTTT. Translating it yields CAISESGRNQPQHF.

Ten or more counts support this clonotype. The chain couples TRBV10-3 to TRBJ1-6; TRBD1 matches at 9 bases. The CDR3 runs 15 residues. Germline V gene sequence: CDR1 ENHRY, CDR2 SYGVKD. The ends lost 7 bases at V and 9 bases at J; junction bases unmatched: 10. The CDR3 DNA reads TGTGCCATCAATCCGACAGGGGGGTTTGGTTCACCCCTCCACTTT. This codes for CAINPTGGFGSPLHF.

The chain links TRBV7-2 to TRBJ2-5, with 9 bases matching TRBD2. The CDR3 consists of 14 residues. Germline trimming cut 5 bases from V and 1 base from J; bases unmatched to any gene: 2. The germline CDR1 and CDR2 sequences are SGHTA and FQGNSA. The CDR3 spells CASSRGGAQETQYF. CDR3 in DNA: TGTGCCAGCAGCCGCGGGGGGGCCCAAGAGACCCAGTACTTC.

This clonotype was counted at least ten times. The CDR3 protein is CASSHDTTVPARPQHF. The CDR3 coding sequence is TGCGCCAGCAGCCACGATACTACAGTCCCTGCTAGGCCCCAGCATTTT. The rearrangement links TRBV4-1 to TRBJ1-5; D is ambiguous. V lost 3 bases to trimming and J lost 9 bases, with 21 bases between them. The CDR3 loop spans 16 amino acids. From germline, CDR1 is MGHRA and CDR2 YSYEKL.

This clonotype has ten or more counts. The CDR3 reads CASSYRVRGTGELFF. Here the CDR3 DNA reads TGTGCCAGCAGTTACAGGGTTCGCGGCACCGGGGAGCTGTTTTTT. The chain combines TRBV6-5 with TRBJ2-2, with D unclear. There are 15 residues in the CDR3. V shed 2 bases and J shed 4 bases, with 11 bases lying between them. Germline V gives CDR1 MNHEY, CDR2 SVGAGI.

J is TRBJ2-1 and V is TRBV9; 8 nucleotides match TRBD2. V was clipped by 2 bases and J by 6 bases; unmatched bases: 7. The CDR3 contains 15 residues. CDR1 and CDR2 (germline): SGDLS, YYNGEE. The CDR3 DNA reads as TGTGCCAGCAGCGTTATTGCGGGAGGAATCAATGAGCAGTTCTTC. This gives the protein CASSVIAGGINEQFF.

The V and J genes are TRBV24-1 and TRBJ2-3; no reliable D call. CDR1 is KGHDR, CDR2 SFDVKD, per germline. The CDR3 runs 16 residues. V lost 5 bases and J lost 0, with 14 bases in between. In DNA, the CDR3 is TGTGCCACCAGTGCTGGAACCCCCTCTAGCACAGATACGCAGTATTTT. It yields the protein CATSAGTPSSTDTQYF.

This clonotype occurred many times. The germline gene is not matched at one end of the junction; a read error may be the cause. This sequence joins TRBV7-7 and TRBJ2-2, with 13 bases that match TRBD2. Looked up from germline, CDR1 is SSHAT and CDR2 is FNYEAQ (reference sequence). The CDR3 contains 16 residues. DNA for the CDR3: TGTGCTAGCAGCTCTAGGACTAGCGGGAGTCCCGGGGAGCTGTTTTTT. Its translation is CASSSRTSGSPGELFF.

Many counts were recorded for this clonotype. The rearrangement uses TRBV5-6 and TRBJ1-6; 8 bases line up with TRBD1. J lost 9 bases, V lost 4 bases, and 6 bases had no gene match. The CDR3 length is 14 residues. Germline lookup yields CDR1 SGHDT and CDR2 YYEEEE. CDR3 nucleotides: TGTGCCAGCAGCCCACTTCAGGGGGCTTCACCCCTCCACTTT. It encodes CASSPLQGASPLHF. Complete variable domain (other parts from reference TRBV5-6 and TRBJ1-6): DAGVTQSPTHLIKTRGQQVTLRCSPKSGHDTVSWYQQALGQGPQFIFQYYEEEERQRGNFPDRFSGHQFPNYSSELNVNALLLGDSALYLCASSPLQGASPLHFGNGTRLTVT.

This chain connects TRBV20-1 to TRBJ2-1, with TRBD2 matching 8 bases. Germline-derived CDR1 and CDR2 are DFQATT and SNEGSKA (reference sequence). Trimming cost V 6 bases and J 0 bases; bases outside gene matches: 10. This CDR3 region has 16 residues. The CDR3 DNA reads TGCAGTGCCCCCCTAGCGGGTCCGAGCTCCTACAATGAGCAGTTCTTC. Protein sequence: CSAPLAGPSSYNEQFF.

The J gene is TRBJ2-3, the V gene TRBV7-9; the match to TRBD1 covers 9 bases. CDR3 length: 16 amino acids. Germline loops: CDR1 SEHNR, CDR2 FQNEAQ (reference sequence). The J segment lost 5 bases and the V segment lost 5 bases, leaving 11 bases of the junction unmatched. The CDR3 DNA is TGTGCCAGCAGCCCTCAACCGGGACAGGGAATAGATACGCAGTATTTT. As protein: CASSPQPGQGIDTQYF.

This chain connects TRBV29-1 to TRBJ2-5; D is perhaps TRBD2 (6 bases). The ends were cut back, 7 bases at V and 5 bases at J, with 8 bases in the middle. The germline V gene encodes CDR1 SQVTM and CDR2 ANQGSEA. This CDR3 comprises 10 residues. CDR3: CSGREETQYF. The CDR3 DNA reads as TGCAGCGGGAGGGAGGAGACCCAGTACTTC.

The rearrangement uses TRBV20-1 and TRBJ2-3, with 11 bases identical to TRBD2. The junction had 7 bases not matched to a gene; V was cut back by 0 bases and J by 11 bases. Germline values: CDR1 DFQATT, CDR2 SNEGSKA (reference sequence). The CDR3 is 14 amino acids. The DNA for the CDR3 is TGCAGTGCTAGAGACCTGACTAGCGGGGTAAAGCAGTATTTT. Residues: CSARDLTSGVKQYF.

This sequence joins TRBV27 and TRBJ2-1; unclear D gene. Trimming stripped 7 bases from V and 5 bases from J, with 15 bases between. Germline V lookup: CDR1 MNHEY, CDR2 SMNVEV (reference sequence). This CDR3 comprises 14 residues. DNA of the CDR3: TGTGCCAGCAAGCCCACCCCTATAGACAATGAGCAGTTCTTC. This sequence encodes CASKPTPIDNEQFF.

This clonotype has only a few counts. V usage is TRBV5-5 and J usage is TRBJ2-3; 7 bases align to TRBD1. Germline V gives CDR1 SGHKS, CDR2 YYEKEE (reference sequence). The CDR3 loop spans 18 amino acids. Unmatched junction bases numbered 14, after V lost 4 bases and J lost 0 bases. CDR3 loop: CASSPVPGQKASTDTQYF. CDR3 bases: TGTGCCAGCAGCCCAGTCCCGGGACAGAAAGCTAGCACAGATACGCAGTATTTT.

About this clonotype: Its ends do not fully match the called genes, so a read error is possible. The V and J genes are TRBV9 and TRBJ2-1; D gene unclear. In germline, CDR1 is SGDLS, CDR2 YYNGEE. The CDR3 has 15 amino acids. As DNA, the CDR3 is TGTGCCAGCAGCGCCCAAGCAGGCTCCTACAATGAGCCGCTCTTC. Encoded protein: CASSAQAGSYNEPLF.

As to this clonotype: A read error may account for a junction end that differs from germline. V usage is TRBV18 and J usage is TRBJ1-2; tentative D call: TRBD1 (5 bases). The CDR3 consists of 14 residues. CDR1 is KGHSH, CDR2 LQKENI, per germline. In DNA, the CDR3 is TGTGCCAGCTCACTGGTGGACATTAACTTTGGCTACACCTTC. Its protein product is CASSLVDINFGYTF.

As concerns this clonotype: A much larger clone lies one base from this, so it may be a read error. CDR3 bases: TGTGCCAGCAGCTTAGAGGGTTATGGGAAGAGCTTCTACAATGAGCAGTTCTTC. Protein sequence: CASSLEGYGKSFYNEQFF. The chain recombines TRBV11-3 with TRBJ2-1; D not resolved. The germline CDR1 and CDR2 sequences are SGHNT and YENEEA. V was clipped by 0 bases and J by 3 bases, with 18 bases between them. The CDR3 consists of 18 residues.

This clonotype was detected many times. This chain connects TRBV19 to TRBJ2-1, with D perhaps matching TRBD2 (6 bases). Germline lookup yields CDR1 LNHDA and CDR2 SQIVND (reference sequence). V shed 3 bases and J shed 2 bases, with 8 bases lying between them. The CDR3 loop spans 14 amino acids. The CDR3 sequence is CASSMRGTYNEQFF. CDR3 sequence (DNA): TGTGCCAGTAGTATGCGGGGCACCTACAATGAGCAGTTCTTC.

This clonotype was found many times. One junction end disagrees with the germline gene, perhaps due to a read error. The chain employs TRBV20-1 and TRBJ1-2, with D tentatively TRBD1 (6 bases). The CDR3 loop spans 12 amino acids. Germline CDR1 and CDR2: DFQATT and SNEGSKA (reference sequence). CDR3 in amino acids: CSALQGGYGSTF. The CDR3 coding sequence is TGCAGTGCACTACAGGGAGGCTATGGCTCCACCTTC.

This clonotype occurred many times. The chain employs TRBV5-6 and TRBJ1-2; D might be TRBD1 (6 bases). Trimming took off 1 base at V and 7 bases at J, with 14 bases between the two ends. In germline, CDR1 is SGHDT, CDR2 YYEEEE. The length of the CDR3 is 14 residues. DNA for the CDR3: TGTGCCAGCAGCTTGCCAGGGGAATCTTCTGGCTACACCTTC. Its protein is CASSLPGESSGYTF.

This clonotype was seen ten or more times. The chain employs TRBV7-3 and TRBJ2-7, with unresolved D. V dropped 0 bases and J dropped 1 base, with 10 bases sitting between them. This CDR3 region has 15 residues. The germline CDR1 and CDR2 sequences are SGHTA and FQGTGA. The chain's CDR3 is CASSLTDTGSYEQYF. The DNA of the CDR3 is TGTGCCAGCAGCTTAACAGACACGGGTTCCTACGAGCAGTACTTC.

This chain connects TRBV10-1 to TRBJ2-1, with 15 bases that match TRBD2. Per the germline V gene, CDR1 is WNHNN and CDR2 is SYGVQD (reference sequence). The CDR3 contains 19 residues. Trimming cost V 0 bases and J 6 bases; bases outside gene matches: 9. The CDR3 DNA sequence: TGCGCCAGCAGTGAGTCCCGCGGACTAGCGGGGGGGAAAGGCAATGAGCAGTTCTTC. Encoded protein: CASSESRGLAGGKGNEQFF.

This clonotype was observed once. A read error may be the cause here, since a much bigger clone is one base away. V gene TRBV20-1 combines with J gene TRBJ2-1; no clear D gene. Germline loops: CDR1 DFQATT, CDR2 SNEGSKA (reference sequence). The CDR3 consists of 13 residues. In nucleotides, the CDR3 is TGCAGTGCTAGAGACAGGCCGGAGAATGGGCAGTTCTTC. Protein: CSARDRPENGQFF.

The chain couples TRBV25-1 to TRBJ2-5; D gene uncertain. V was shortened by 3 bases and J by 5 bases, with 16 bases between the two germline ends. The CDR3 is 15 residues long. The germline gives CDR1 MGHDK, CDR2 SYGVNS. CDR3 residues: CASSEARPKTETQYF. The CDR3 DNA reads as TGTGCCAGCAGTGAGGCTCGGCCTAAAACCGAGACCCAGTACTTC.

This clonotype has ten or more counts. The chain employs TRBV6-5 and TRBJ2-7; 8 nucleotides line up with TRBD1. There are 18 residues in the CDR3. Losses at the gene ends were 1 base for V and 4 bases for J; bases not matched to a gene: 15. Germline CDR1 and CDR2: MNHEY and SVGAGI. CDR3 residues: CASSYWAPKGQVAYEQYF. CDR3 bases: TGTGCCAGCAGTTACTGGGCACCTAAGGGACAGGTTGCGTACGAGCAGTACTTC.

This clonotype was detected many times. The chain combines TRBV2 with TRBJ2-7; TRBD1 matches at 11 bases. This CDR3 is built from 16 residues. Germline trimming cut 6 bases from V and 2 bases from J; bases unmatched to any gene: 9. From germline, CDR1 is SNHLY and CDR2 FYNNEI. CDR3 amino acids: CASRGARTGGAYEQYF. DNA for the CDR3: TGTGCCAGCAGGGGAGCCAGGACAGGGGGCGCCTACGAGCAGTACTTC.

In this sample, this clonotype turned up many times. V gene TRBV9 combines with J gene TRBJ2-7; 13 nucleotides match TRBD2. The CDR3 has 15 amino acids. From germline, CDR1 is SGDLS and CDR2 YYNGEE. V dropped 3 bases and J dropped 4; count of bases not matched to a gene: 4. CDR3 sequence (DNA): TGTGCCAGCAGCGCAACGGGACTAGCGGGGTACGAGCAGTACTTC. Residues: CASSATGLAGYEQYF. Full variable domain (missing parts from reference TRBV9 and TRBJ2-7): DSGVTQTPKHLITATGQRVTLRCSPRSGDLSVYWYQQSLDQGLQFLIQYYNGEERAKGNILERFSAQQFPDLHSELNLSSLELGDSALYFCASSATGLAGYEQYFGPGTRLTVT.

This clonotype has a count of ten or more. V usage is TRBV11-1 and J usage is TRBJ1-2; D might be TRBD1 (5 bases). The ends were cut back, 2 bases at V and 8 bases at J, with 21 bases in the middle. Germline CDR1 is SGHAT and CDR2 is FQDESV (reference sequence). This CDR3 comprises 16 residues. As DNA, the CDR3 is TGTGCCAGCAGCTTAAGACCCCTCCGGGGAGGGGACGGCTACACCTTC. This sequence encodes CASSLRPLRGGDGYTF.